This TCR beta chain was captured in a study of control samples from healthy donors and cancer patients. The germline CDR1 and CDR2 sequences are GTSNPN and SVGIG (reference sequence). The CDR3 runs to 14 residues. The V end was cut by 1 base, the J end by 0 bases, with 8 bases between. This table comes from immunoSEQ multiplex PCR, and its TCRdb copy is limited to in-frame clones, with some not included. Of about 52,000 clones in the sample, roughly 95% are singletons; the top ten hold less than 3%. Sequencing was performed on blood. The chain recombines TRBV30 with TRBJ2-3; D possibly corresponds to TRBD1 (5 bases). This TCR was recovered from a man aged 25-45 years in good health. The chain's CDR3 is CAWSAGSSTDTQYF. The DNA of the CDR3 is TGTGCCTGGAGTGCAGGGTCTAGCACAGATACGCAGTATTTT.